Detailed here is one TCR beta chain. As yet, its antigen is unknown. It was CD45RO-negative cells, positively selected for CCR7, that made up naive CD8 cells, with terminally differentiated effector memory CD45RA+ cells excluded. This record belongs to a study of shared clonotypes between healthy human individuals. About the study: CD8 memory received one plate per donor, CD8 naive two, CD4 memory three and CD4 naive three. General observations from the study: Among donors, clonotype sharing was expected to be affected by sequencing depth. Tissues were not sampled, only blood, and their repertoires likely differ.

Genomic DNA from each subset was divided evenly over several immunoSEQ plates. Assay used: immunoSEQ multiplex PCR; TCRdb lists only in-frame clones, some missing. This table has millions of clones, about 95% appearing once. Sequencing used naive CD8+ T cells sorted from blood. The TCR comes from a young man in good health.

CDR3 protein: CASSSRPLDYGYTF. CDR3 sequence (DNA): TGTGCCAGCAGCTCCCGGCCCTTAGACTATGGCTACACCTTC. J is TRBJ1-2 and V is TRBV7-9; D remains unclear. CDR1 is SEHNR, CDR2 FQNEAQ, per germline (reference sequence). Trimming shortened V by 4 bases and J by 3 bases, and 12 bases separated the two germline ends. The length of the CDR3 is 14 residues.